This T cell receptor (beta chain) was sequenced in a study of response to subunit inactivated influenza vaccine. Via MiXCR, TCRdb re-called the RT-PCR reads, giving one row per CDR3 protein. The sample holds under 950,000 distinct CDR3 sequences, around 20% seen once. This clonotype has only a few counts. Looked up from germline, CDR1 is MNHNS and CDR2 is SASEGT. This CDR3 has 15 amino acids. The V gene lost 5 bases and the J gene lost 0 bases, with 14 bases spanning the gap. This rearrangement joins TRBV6-1 to TRBJ2-7; D remains ambiguous. This specimen was PBMCs from blood, taken about 5 days after vaccination. The sequence derives from a man aged 45-65 years who received an inactivated influenza vaccine. CDR3 sequence (DNA): TGTGCCAGCAGTCGGACCCGGCCCCTCTCCTACGAGCAGTACTTC. Its translation is CASSRTRPLSYEQYF.